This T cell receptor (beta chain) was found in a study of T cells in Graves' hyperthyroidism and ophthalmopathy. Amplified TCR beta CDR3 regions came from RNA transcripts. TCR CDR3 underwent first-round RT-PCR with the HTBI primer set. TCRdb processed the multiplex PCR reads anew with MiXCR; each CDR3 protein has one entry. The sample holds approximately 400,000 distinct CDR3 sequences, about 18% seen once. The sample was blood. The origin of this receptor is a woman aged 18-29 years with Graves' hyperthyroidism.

Here the CDR3 reads CASSQGGVGTEAFF. The CDR3 coding sequence is TGTGCCAGCAGCCAAGGAGGGGTAGGGACTGAAGCTTTCTTT. This chain connects TRBV3-1 to TRBJ1-1; D possibly corresponds to TRBD1 (5 bases). The CDR3 has 14 amino acids. V lost 1 base and J lost 5, with 11 bases in between. Germline-derived CDR1 and CDR2 are LGHDT and YNNKEL (reference sequence).